A single sample is the source of the 8 T cell receptor beta chains below, sequenced in a study of T cell changes during pregnancy in multiple sclerosis. Repertoires were generated with immunoSEQ multiplex PCR, while TCRdb's copy carries only in-frame clones and drops some. The sample shows more than 25,000 clones, approximately 86% of them seen only once. This specimen consisted of CD8+ T cells from peripheral blood mononuclear cells, obtained in the first trimester of pregnancy. Receptor source: a female donor with multiple sclerosis, enrolled in a pregnancy study.

J is TRBJ2-2 and V is TRBV27, with TRBD1 matching over 9 bases. Trimming cost V 3 bases and J 5 bases; bases outside gene matches: 10. Looked up from germline, CDR1 is MNHEY and CDR2 is SMNVEV (reference sequence). This CDR3 is 17 amino acids long. The CDR3 spells CASSFSRGTGITGELFF. As DNA, the CDR3 is TGTGCCAGCAGTTTCAGCCGTGGGACAGGGATAACCGGGGAGCTGTTTTTT.

The chain is built from TRBV21-1 and TRBJ1-1; TRBD1 was called by the table and not checked on the DNA. TRBV21-1 is a pseudogene. The CDR3 sequence is 18 residues long. This chain's CDR3 is CASSKIPRAGFDDTEAFF. The CDR3 region has the DNA TGTGCCAGCAGCAAAATTCCCCGCGCAGGGTTTGACGACACTGAAGCTTTCTTT.

The J gene is TRBJ2-7, the V gene TRBV27, with 9 positions matching TRBD2. Germline V CDR1 and CDR2: MNHEY, SMNVEV (reference sequence). The V segment lost 5 bases and the J segment 7 bases; nucleotides outside the gene matches: 12. The length of the CDR3 is 15 residues. The CDR3 region is CASSVGGRAPGEQYF. In DNA, the CDR3 is TGTGCCAGCAGTGTCGGCGGGAGGGCCCCGGGAGAGCAGTACTTC.

The rearrangement links TRBV13 to TRBJ1-6; tentative D call: TRBD1 (6 bases). V was clipped by 7 bases and J by 13 bases, with 14 bases between them. This CDR3 comprises 12 residues. Per germline, CDR1 PRHDT and CDR2 FYEKMQ (reference sequence). The CDR3 nucleotides read TGTGCCAGCATCCATACGGGACATCCCCTCCACTTT. It codes for CASIHTGHPLHF.

The J gene is TRBJ2-5, the V gene TRBV27, with D possibly matching TRBD2 (6 bases). Germline assignment: CDR1 MNHEY and CDR2 SMNVEV (reference sequence). This CDR3 comprises 15 residues. Trimming removed 5 bases from V and 5 bases from J, with 18 bases in between. The DNA of the CDR3 is TGTGCCAGCAGTCTTTCGTTCGGGGGTGTGGAGACCCAGTACTTC. It translates to CASSLSFGGVETQYF.

This chain connects TRBV7-2 to TRBJ2-1, with 10 bases lining up with TRBD1. J gave up 8 bases and V 0 bases, and 4 bases lay outside the gene matches. This CDR3 has 15 residues. Germline CDR1 is SGHTA and CDR2 is FQGNSA. In DNA, the CDR3 is TGTGCCAGCAGCTTAGCGGGACAGGGGTTGGATGAGCAGTTCTTC. Protein sequence: CASSLAGQGLDEQFF. The variable domain in full, completed from reference TRBV7-2 and TRBJ2-1, reads GAGVSQSPSNKVTEKGKDVELRCDPISGHTALYWYRQSLGQGLEFLIYFQGNSAPDKSGLPSDRFSAERTGGSVSTLTIQRTQQEDSAVYLCASSLAGQGLDEQFFGPGTRLTVL.

The CDR3 DNA sequence: TGCGCCAGCAGCCAGGGGGGACAGGGGAGAGGCTACGAGCAGTACTTC. Translating it yields CASSQGGQGRGYEQYF. The rearrangement uses TRBV4-1 and TRBJ2-7; TRBD1 agrees at 10 bases. J lost 3 bases, V lost 3 bases, and 8 bases had no gene match. Germline V gene lookup returns CDR1 MGHRA and CDR2 YSYEKL. This CDR3 is 16 amino acids long.

V and J are TRBV28 and TRBJ2-7; D might be TRBD1 (6 bases). The V end lost 10 bases, the J end lost 2 bases, and 15 bases lay between the germline ends. CDR1 MDHEN and CDR2 SYDVKM come from the germline V gene. CDR3 length equals 13 residues. The CDR3 DNA sequence: TGTGCCACAGGGACGCAGGGGCCCTACGAGCAGTACTTC. This encodes CATGTQGPYEQYF.